This section outlines one T cell receptor (beta chain) sequence together with its context. Its binding antigen is unknown. No much larger clone is present one base from it, and per-base qualities are unavailable. This sample is drawn from a study of cytomegalovirus exposure and HLA in healthy donors (dated 2017 in TCRdb). Regarding the research as a whole: In an earlier analysis of 450 to 750 of the donors, 250 to 350 Gb of sequence data and approximately 100 million unique TCR beta sequences from 150 million to 200 million T cells were reported. Approximately 300 gigabases of sequencing data and 70 million to 100 million unique TCR sequences made up an early release that covered approximately 620 HLA-typed donors. Of the 398 genotyped donors, 81% were placed in the genetic ancestry cluster associated with self-reported Caucasian donors. The study aimed to test whether cataloging public T cell receptors could reveal signatures of past pathogen exposure. The study used immunosequencing to profile the T cell repertoires of under 700 subjects and linked those repertoires to cytomegalovirus serostatus. Along with the roughly 610-subject first cohort, a separate validation cohort of some 130 different subjects was used. High-throughput TCR immunosequencing, statistical association of individual TCRs with disease status, and machine learning were combined to predict cytomegalovirus infection status. In a later analysis, previously published TCR beta repertoires from 550 to 750 donors were re-analyzed and high-resolution HLA genotyping was added so that TCR occurrence patterns could be studied. In the later analysis, no new phenotypic data were used to find candidate immune exposures; instead, reliance was placed on TCR beta sequences and their occurrence across donors. An earlier analysis of 587 of the donors used high-throughput TCR beta sequencing to judge whether each TCR beta V gene segment behaved as functional or pseudogenic. Donor age, sex, ethnicity and CMV serostatus were compiled together with the repertoire data. A later genetic analysis took genome-wide SNP genotypes for about 55% of the 666 donors and used that subset as a discovery cohort. All discovery cohort repertoires had been generated on a single sequencing platform. Both class I and class II loci were covered by HLA typing, at four-digit resolution. The number of typed donors differed by locus: about 620-630 for A, B, C, DRB1 and DQB1; approximately 540 for DQA1; 606 for DPA1; and roughly 490 for DPB1. Because of strong linkage in the cohort, five DR-DQ haplotypes were treated as single units for association and clustering. Across approximately 400 genotyped donors of the cohort, an average of roughly 250,000 unique TCR beta nucleotide sequences per donor were sequenced, and roughly 18% of those sequences were non-productive.

Library prep was done by the immunoSEQ multiplex PCR assay. A mixture of 60 forward primers for TCR Vbeta segments and 13 reverse primers for TCR Jbeta segments was used in the multiplex PCR. A multiplex PCR assay on genomic DNA amplified the CDR3 region of rearranged TCR beta genes. The amplified TCR beta libraries were sequenced on the Illumina HiSeq System as 87-base-pair reads. Per the authors' processing: A later analysis tallied around 82 million unique TCR beta chains across the 640 or so repertoires, and some 10 million of those chains were shared by two or more donors. A nearest-neighbor algorithm error-corrected the raw reads and collapsed the reads into unique sequences, merging closely related sequences to remove PCR and sequencing errors. To assign V, D and J gene segments, CDR3 sequences were aligned to IMGT reference sequences. For a sequence to be retained, a match of at least six nucleotides was required to both a V gene segment and a J gene segment. A rearrangement counted as productive if the CDR3 had no stop codons and remained in frame with V and J, and every other rearrangement counted as non-productive. Following IMGT convention, CDR3 was defined as the stretch from the second conserved V-encoded cysteine to the conserved J-encoded phenylalanine. The earlier analysis of 450 to 750 of the donors excluded any sequence lacking an unambiguous match to a single V gene segment. In an earlier analysis of a few hundred of the donors, a V segment was called functional when productive rearrangements were above 56.7%, and segregating when the standard deviation between donors exceeded 5%. A statistical classification framework was built for diagnosing cytomegalovirus status from the catalog of TCR beta chain sequences. In a later analysis, V and J genes were assigned by comparing TCR nucleotide sequences against IMGT/GENE-DB human TR gene sequences. Using the TCRdist pipeline, a later analysis assigned CDR3 sequences along with most-parsimonious VDJ recombination scenarios. A later analysis defined each TCR beta chain by its CDR3 amino acid sequence plus V-gene family, and excluded reads lacking a unique V-gene family. A later analysis removed several hundred highly shared, low-generation-probability nucleotide sequences to deal with suspected cross-contamination and a sequencing artifact. A later analysis calculated a clonal expansion index for each public chain from normalized within-repertoire ranks of inferred template counts. In a later analysis, generation probabilities were computed using a VDJ recombination model fitted to out-of-frame rearrangements, and the results were checked against IGoR. In a later analysis, hypergeometric tests were used to score TCR-TCR, TCR-HLA and TCR-CMV co-occurrence, with a repertoire-size bias correction applied to TCR pairs. A later analysis estimated false discovery rates by permuting HLA or CMV assignments 20 times. In a later analysis, co-occurring TCRs were grouped with DBSCAN, and TCRdist sequence similarity was added when clustering was performed within HLA-allele-positive subsets. Co-occurrence clustering excluded repertoires with fewer than 30,000 or more than 120,000 public chains, plus five with anomalous nucleotide sharing. Here the immuneACCESS table is served through TCRdb, limited to in-frame sequences with V and J called. Missing clones are a known gap in these copies; in checked studies unresolved V genes cover under half, and the rest lacks a known reason. The V and J calls and clone size come from that table; D and trimming were worked out from the DNA. This sample gives 150,000 to 200,000 clones in total; approximately 78% of them show up just once. The ten top clones hold less than 2.5% of the sample.

Paper-wide results and their limitations: When HLA alleles, especially DR and DQ, strongly co-occurred, TCR associations were difficult to assign to individual alleles. In a later analysis, most CMV-associated TCR beta chains were found to appear HLA-restricted, with HLA associations seemingly driven largely by CMV exposure. Linkage disequilibrium might explain the correlated functional status among segregating V segments, but an unknown experimental factor could not be ruled out. In a later analysis, some 18,000 TCR beta sequences were associated with specific HLA alleles at a false discovery rate of 0.05. It was suggested by the authors that the approach could potentially be generalized to other disease states and immunological phenotypes. A few of the identified cytomegalovirus-associated TCR beta chains were confirmed in vitro to be specific for cytomegalovirus antigens. Because counts were too low, roughly 17 rarely observed V segments, including chromosome 9 orphons, were left out of the earlier analysis of about 620 of the donors. CMV serostatus was the only immune exposure information available for the cohort. In an earlier analysis of under 600 of the donors, most TCR beta V segments were observed in productive rearrangements about 90% or about 30% of the time, broadly matching IMGT annotations. Some IMGT-functional V segments, including TRBV6-2 and TRBV6-3, could not be told apart with the 87-base-pair reads, so those segments were excluded. In both the original and validation cohorts, the classifier was reported to diagnose cytomegalovirus status with high specificity and sensitivity. A later analysis reported that several top co-occurrence clusters appeared linked to parvovirus B19, influenza, CMV and Epstein-Barr virus. A later genetic analysis associated a missense DCLRE1C variant with V-gene and J-gene trimming of TCR beta chains, and an independent cohort replicated the association. The study listed 150 to 200 TCR beta chains as associated with cytomegalovirus. A further reported finding was that TCR beta sequences accurately predicted the HLA-A and HLA-B alleles for most subjects in the first cohort. Presence/absence analyses assumed roughly uniform sequencing depth across donors, an assumption that may not hold. A cluster of highly shared sequence variants was judged likely to be a technical artifact of the sequencing pipeline. In this cohort, only TCR beta chains were sequenced, and detectable features were limited by the absence of alpha or paired-chain data. In a later analysis, HLA-associated TCR beta chains were found to be more clonally expanded and to have lower generation probabilities than equally common non-associated chains. In a later analysis, TCR association rates were found to vary across HLA loci, with the most associated TCRs seen for DRB1 alleles and the fewest for HLA-C alleles. While some public TCRs were present in many individuals, most TCR sequences turned up only very rarely across donors. HLA typing was unavailable for some donors at each locus, so association tests used only the typed subset. In a later genetic analysis, fewer N-insertions in productive TCRs were reported among donors in an Asian-associated ancestry cluster than the approximately 670-donor mean.

The cohort was made up of 666 healthy bone marrow donors. All cohort members were sampled while nominally healthy, although unrecorded immune exposures were likely present. CMV serostatus was recorded as positive for about 300 and negative for about half of the 666 cohort members, whereas no CMV serostatus was recorded for the donor in question. A peripheral blood sample was provided by each donor, and peripheral blood mononuclear cells were used for TCR beta sequencing. The Qiagen DNeasy Blood Extraction Kit was used to extract genomic DNA from the blood cell samples. The V end loses 2 bases and the J end loses 5 bases, and a stretch of 20 bases separates them. Counted from cysteine to phenylalanine, this CDR3 has 16 amino acids. Only the CDR3 DNA stays, 48 bases, in frame from base 1. Sequences SGHDT (CDR1) and YYEEEE (CDR2) are obtained from the germline V gene.

Material: PBMCs. The V and J segments used are TRBV5-6 and TRBJ2-7; the D gene is possibly TRBD1, with 5 bases matching. The receptor was isolated from a human donor in good health. The DNA sequence is as follows: TGTGCCAGCAGCTTCAGAGTGCAGGCAGGGTTGGACGAGCAGTACTTC. Its protein product is CASSFRVQAGLDEQYF.